Below, 2 T cell receptor beta chains from the same sample are listed, as sequenced in a study of T cells in Graves' hyperthyroidism and ophthalmopathy. The TCR beta CDR3 regions underwent amplification using RNA transcripts as the source. HTBI primers were used for first-round RT-PCR of the TCR CDR3. TCRdb itself ran the multiplex PCR reads through MiXCR, one entry per CDR3 protein. The sample includes roughly 500,000 distinct CDR3 sequences, roughly 50% of them seen just once. Sequencing was done on a sample of peripheral blood or thyroid tissue (not recorded which). These TCRs come from an adult woman with Graves' disease, either hyperthyroidism or ophthalmopathy (not recorded which).

This chain uses TRBV7-9 with TRBJ2-7; a possible D gene is TRBD1 (5 bases). This CDR3 contains 12 residues. Looked up from germline, CDR1 is SEHNR and CDR2 is FQNEAQ (reference sequence). Trimming stripped 5 bases from V and 13 bases from J, with 18 bases between. CDR3 in amino acids: CASSQGPEGAYF. The CDR3 nucleotides are TGTGCCAGCAGCCAAGGGCCGGAAGGGGCTTACTTC.

The V gene is TRBV7-2, the J gene TRBJ2-7, with 7 bases identical to TRBD2. Germline loops: CDR1 SGHTA, CDR2 FQGNSA. The CDR3 has 17 residues. V trimming: 5 bases; J trimming: 1 base; junction bases outside the gene matches: 14. The CDR3 DNA reads as TGTGCCAGCAGCGGGGGGGGTGGCGGGACTTCATCCTACGAGCAGTACTTC. Translating gives CASSGGGGGTSSYEQYF.